This T cell receptor beta chain was retrieved from a study of T-cell memory formation after mild COVID-19. Constant-segment-primed 5'RACE gave TCR alpha and TCR beta cDNA libraries with sample barcodes and UMIs. TCRdb redid the calling of the 5' RACE reads with MiXCR, one entry per CDR3 protein. The table has under 450,000 distinct CDR3 sequences, approximately 15% seen once. Comment on this clonotype: Its antigen remains unknown.

Per germline, CDR1 LNHNV and CDR2 YYDKDF (reference sequence). The V segment lost 1 base and the J segment 4 bases; nucleotides outside the gene matches: 5. CDR3 length: 15 amino acids. General study findings and limits: Specificity for SARS-CoV-2 was not confirmed among the second-wave clones peaking on day 37. Some SARS-CoV-2-responding clones were already detected in memory before infection.

The sequence came from a man aged 18 to 35 who had mild COVID-19 (a few samples of this study predate the infection). Cell type and time point are not known. Sequencing was done on a sample of PBMCs or a T cell subset sorted from them (not recorded which). This chain joins TRBV15 and TRBJ2-5, with 8 nucleotides matching TRBD2. The CDR3 spells CATSRGGGPGETQYF. The CDR3 region has the DNA TGTGCCACCAGCAGAGGCGGGGGGCCAGGAGAGACCCAGTACTTC.